This TCR beta chain is from a study of regulatory T cells in long-lasting Graves disease. Study-level findings and limits: The study found TRBV28, TRBJ1-2 and TRBJ2-5 favored in persistent disease. The persistent group shared 2,500 or so public clonotypes, more than the roughly 990 shared by new patients.

Time point here: persistent/refractory GD, antithyroid drugs over 5 years with positive TRAb. Extracted PBMC RNA gave rise to the TCR library. Clinicians diagnosed Graves' disease using American Thyroid Association guidelines. CDR1 and CDR2 from the germline V gene are MNHEY and SVGEGT. The CDR3 runs to 16 residues. Trimming stripped 0 bases from V and 2 bases from J, with 14 bases between. Combining iRepertoire HTBI primers with Arm-PCR of CDR3 regions, the authors built TCR beta libraries. Each CDR3 protein gets one entry after TCRdb re-called the multiplex PCR reads with MiXCR. This sample has about 470,000 distinct CDR3 sequences, with about 22% found just once. Concerning this clonotype: Antigen: not known.

The chain joins TRBV6-2 or TRBV6-3 to TRBJ2-7, with D tentatively TRBD1 (6 bases). This sample comprised peripheral blood mononuclear cells (PBMCs), obtained when the disease was refractory, from a patient treated with antithyroid drugs. This clonotype originated in a female donor with Graves disease. As DNA, the CDR3 is TGTGCCAGCAGTTACTCCCCTACAGGGACGGCCTACGAGCAGTACTTC. Translating gives CASSYSPTGTAYEQYF.